This T cell receptor (beta chain) was found in a study of T cells in Graves' hyperthyroidism and ophthalmopathy. V gave up 0 bases and J gave up 15 bases; unmatched junction bases: 4. This CDR3 contains 13 residues. Germline values: CDR1 SGHNT, CDR2 YYREEE (reference sequence). The CDR3 regions of TCR beta were amplified from RNA transcripts. When the TCR CDR3 underwent first-round RT-PCR, the HTBI primer set was used. TCRdb fed the multiplex PCR reads into MiXCR, producing one record per CDR3 protein. The table lists 620,000 or so distinct CDR3 sequences, more than 12% of them singletons. Ophthalmopathy patients all had a Clinical Activity Score of at least 3, a NOSPECS grade of at least 4 and disease under 3 months old. Thyroid ultrasound, orbital computed tomography, clinical symptoms, and serum thyroxine and TRAb underpinned diagnoses. The PBMCs were sourced from fresh peripheral blood (10 ml).

Study conclusions and caveats: Among clonotypes expanded in thyroid above 0.001, most were also found in blood.

This clonotype was picked up a small number of times. Its target is not known. The material sequenced was blood. This chain connects TRBV5-4 to TRBJ2-1; 12 nucleotides match TRBD2. The receptor's source is a woman between 45 and 60 years old with Graves' ophthalmopathy. Written as DNA, the CDR3 is TGTGCCAGCAGCTTGGGGACTAGCGGGAACCGGTTCTTC. It is translated as CASSLGTSGNRFF.